This T cell receptor (beta chain) was identified during a study of cytomegalovirus exposure and HLA in healthy donors. The donors were part of the validation cohort of more than 90 subjects. That cohort was separate from the first cohort, which comprised 550 to 750 subjects. Concerning this clone itself: Its specificity is not known.

Generated by immunoSEQ multiplex PCR, the TCRdb table keeps only in-frame clones and is missing some. Among some 150,000 clones listed, roughly 86% were seen once. The CDR3 runs 12 residues. Looked up from germline, CDR1 is MNHEY and CDR2 is SMNVEV (reference sequence). The V gene lost 6 bases and the J gene lost 1 base, with 4 bases spanning the gap. Study observations and caveats: Three chains linked to CMV were shown in vitro to be specific for CMV antigens. Published work reported that the classifier diagnosed cytomegalovirus status with high specificity and sensitivity.

The receptor comes from a man aged 18 to 30 in good health and CMV-seropositive. Input material: PBMCs. The V call is TRBV27, the J call TRBJ1-5, with D hard to call. The CDR3 loop is CASRESNQPQHF. DNA of the CDR3: TGTGCCAGCAGGGAGAGCAATCAGCCCCAGCATTTT.